These T cell receptor beta chains were read from a single sample in a study of CD8+ T cells in alopecia areata. The data were produced by immunoSEQ multiplex PCR, yet TCRdb's version contains in-frame clones alone and is incomplete. The repertoire consists of around 300,000 clones, with 45% to 70% occurring once and the leading ten covering around 0.92%. This specimen was CD4+ T cells sorted from blood, taken at roughly week 53, from a patient treated with tofacitinib. These receptors came from a human donor with alopecia areata. Each CDR3 is given with its conserved first and last residue. Each record gives: V gene, clone size, J gene, CDR3 protein. Clone size, where shown, is once, few, many, or a class for clones that have expanded.

>TRBV9|.|TRBJ1-5
CASSVGTGGGQPQHF
>TRBV20-1|.|TRBJ1-2
CSARAGYGYTF
>TRBV29-1|few|TRBJ2-5
CSVGGRGQETQYF
>TRBV2|few|TRBJ2-1
CASSEGSGTYNEQFF
>TRBV29-1|few|TRBJ2-4
CSVEDTGRAKNIQYF
>TRBV29-1|.|TRBJ2-7
CSVPGLPPHEQYF
>TRBV7-2|.|TRBJ2-3
CASSLSTAGGQDTQYF
>TRBV6-6|.|TRBJ2-7
CASSPWRTGDYYEQYF
>TRBV4-3|.|TRBJ2-2
CASSQGRGPGGELFF
>TRBV6-5|.|TRBJ2-7
CASSSLIEQYF
>TRBV30|.|TRBJ1-1
CAWSPQVGAFF
>TRBV6-5|medium-sized|TRBJ1-5
CASGWGTVNQPQHF
>TRBV12-5|few|TRBJ2-2
CASGSIRTGELFF
>TRBV30|once|TRBJ2-6
CAWRLANSGANVLTF
>TRBV29-1|.|TRBJ1-1
CSVGSMNTEAFF
>TRBV18|few|TRBJ1-1
CASSIRDRVVNTEAFF
>TRBV5-6|.|TRBJ1-1
CASSFRGSTEAFF
>TRBV19|.|TRBJ2-5
CASSAGGATQYF
>TRBV28|.|TRBJ2-7
CASSLGTSGSYEQYF
>TRBV30|.|TRBJ2-7
CAYRTYDPYEQYF
>TRBV29-1|.|TRBJ2-7
CSVAPGPEQYF
>TRBV6-5|few|TRBJ1-2
CASRPSGTGYGYTF
>TRBV5-1|few|TRBJ2-5
CASSLELAGAPGTQYF
>TRBV4-2|.|TRBJ2-1
CASSQSRASGGKQFF
>TRBV30|.|TRBJ2-5
CAWALWTQQETQYF
>TRBV11-2|.|TRBJ2-5
CASSLVETQYF
>TRBV5-6|.|TRBJ2-7
CASSLRTGTGHDEQYF
>TRBV7-3|few|TRBJ2-2
CASSQASGGSTGELFF
>TRBV2|.|TRBJ1-1
CAEGEFTNTEAFF
>TRBV29-1|few|TRBJ1-1
CSGSGQGTEAFF
>TRBV20-1|.|TRBJ2-3
CSARKGDTQYF
>TRBV30|.|TRBJ1-2
CAWSVLGDYGYTF
>TRBV18|.|TRBJ2-5
CASSPTGTLGIQYF
>TRBV7-2|.|TRBJ2-2
CASSPGGYTGELFF
>TRBV7-2|once|TRBJ2-1
CASSLERHNEQFF
>TRBV29-1|.|TRBJ2-1
CSVVAWAMEQFF
>TRBV5-4|few|TRBJ2-1
CASSLSGASGASSYNEQFF
>TRBV18|few|TRBJ2-7
CASSQGTGSYEQYF
>TRBV5-6|.|TRBJ1-1
CASSSLGENTEAFF
>TRBV5-1|.|TRBJ2-7
CASREAGTDSYEQYF
>TRBV20-1|.|TRBJ2-1
CSAGTDEQFF
>TRBV6-8|once|TRBJ2-5
CASSHRDSHRETQYF